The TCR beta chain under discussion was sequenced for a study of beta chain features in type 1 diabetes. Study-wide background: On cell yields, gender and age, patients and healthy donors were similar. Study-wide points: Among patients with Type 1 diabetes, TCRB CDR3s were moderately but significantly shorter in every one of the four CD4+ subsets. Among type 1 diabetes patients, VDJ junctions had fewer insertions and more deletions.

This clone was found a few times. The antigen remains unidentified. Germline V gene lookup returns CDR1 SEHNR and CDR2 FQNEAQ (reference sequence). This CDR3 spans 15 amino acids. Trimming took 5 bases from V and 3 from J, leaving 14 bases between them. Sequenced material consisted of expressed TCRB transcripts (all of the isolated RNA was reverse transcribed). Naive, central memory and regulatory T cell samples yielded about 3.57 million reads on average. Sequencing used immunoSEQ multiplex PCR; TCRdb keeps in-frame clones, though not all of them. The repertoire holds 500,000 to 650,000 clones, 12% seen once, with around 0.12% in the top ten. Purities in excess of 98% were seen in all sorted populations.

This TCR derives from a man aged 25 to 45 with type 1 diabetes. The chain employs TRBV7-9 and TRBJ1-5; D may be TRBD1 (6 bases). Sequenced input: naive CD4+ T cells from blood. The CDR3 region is CASSPWTDHNQPQHF. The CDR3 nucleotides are TGTGCCAGCAGCCCGTGGACAGACCACAATCAGCCCCAGCATTTT.